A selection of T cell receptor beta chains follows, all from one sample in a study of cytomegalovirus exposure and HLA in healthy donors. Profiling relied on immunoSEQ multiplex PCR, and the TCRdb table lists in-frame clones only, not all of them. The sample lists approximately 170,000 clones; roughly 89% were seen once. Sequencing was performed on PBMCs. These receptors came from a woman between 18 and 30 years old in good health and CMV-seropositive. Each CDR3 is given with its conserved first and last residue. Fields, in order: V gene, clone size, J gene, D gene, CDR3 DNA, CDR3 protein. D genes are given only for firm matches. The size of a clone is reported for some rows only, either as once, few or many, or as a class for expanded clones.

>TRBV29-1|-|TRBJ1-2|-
TGCAGCGCCGGGACGGCACAGGGCGGCTACACCTTC
CSAGTAQGGYTF
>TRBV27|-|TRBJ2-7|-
TGTGCCAGCAGGGCGCCGGGACGGGGGACCTACGAGCAGTACTTC
CASRAPGRGTYEQYF
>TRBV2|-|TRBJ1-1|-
TGTGCCAGCAGTGAGGCGGTCGGAGCTTTCTTT
CASSEAVGAFF
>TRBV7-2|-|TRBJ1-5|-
TGTGCCAGCAGCTTAGTAACAGGTGGCAATCAGCCCCAGCATTTT
CASSLVTGGNQPQHF
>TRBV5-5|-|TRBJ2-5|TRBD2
TGTGCCAGCAGCTTGGTCCCAGCGGGGGGGCAAGAGACCCAGTACTTC
CASSLVPAGGQETQYF
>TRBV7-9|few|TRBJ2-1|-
TGTGCCAGCGACGGGGCCTACAATGAGCAGTTCTTC
CASDGAYNEQFF
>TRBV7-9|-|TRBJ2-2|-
TGTGCCAGCAGCTTAGCGAGTGGGAGAACGGGGGAGCTGTTTTTT
CASSLASGRTGELFF
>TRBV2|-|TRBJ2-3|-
TGTGCCAGCACCCTAAGGGGGGGCTCGGGCACAGATACGCAGTATTTT
CASTLRGGSGTDTQYF
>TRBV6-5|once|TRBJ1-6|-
TGTGCCAGCAGTTACTCTCGTAATTCACCCCTCCACTTT
CASSYSRNSPLHF
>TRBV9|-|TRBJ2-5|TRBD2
TGTGCCAGCAGCGTACCCCCCCGAGCGGGGCAAGAGACCCAGTACTTC
CASSVPPRAGQETQYF
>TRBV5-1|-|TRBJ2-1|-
TGCGCCAGCAGCGAGACTCCTAGCAATGAGCAGTTCTTC
CASSETPSNEQFF
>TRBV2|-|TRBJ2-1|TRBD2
TGTGCCAACCGCCCGGCTAGCGGGGGTCCTAGCTCCTACAATGAGCAGTTCTTC
CANRPASGGPSSYNEQFF
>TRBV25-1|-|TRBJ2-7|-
TGTGCCAGCAGATCTTCCCCGGGAGACGAGCAGTACTTC
CASRSSPGDEQYF
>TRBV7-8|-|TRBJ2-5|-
TGTGCCAGCAGCTTAGGGAGGGGGCGGGGTCAAGAGACCCAGTACTTC
CASSLGRGRGQETQYF
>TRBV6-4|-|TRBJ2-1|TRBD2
TGTGCCAGCAGTGACTCTAGTAGCGGGGGGAAGTTCTTC
CASSDSSSGGKFF
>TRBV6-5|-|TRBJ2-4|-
TGTGCCAGCGCCCCCATGAGGGCTCAGGGGGGCATTCAGTACTTC
CASAPMRAQGGIQYF
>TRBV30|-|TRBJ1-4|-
TGTGCCTGGAGTTTAGAAGAAAGACTGTTTTTT
CAWSLEERLFF
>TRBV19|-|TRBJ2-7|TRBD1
TGTGCCAGTAGTGGCCGGGACAGGGGTCCCTACGAGCAGTACTTC
CASSGRDRGPYEQYF
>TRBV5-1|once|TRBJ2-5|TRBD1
TGCGCCAGCAGCCCCGGACAGGGGCGGCAAGAGACCCAGTACTTC
CASSPGQGRQETQYF
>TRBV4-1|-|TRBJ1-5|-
TGCGCCAGCAGCCTGACAGGATCTCAGCCCCAGCATTTT
CASSLTGSQPQHF
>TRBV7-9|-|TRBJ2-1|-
TGTGCCAGCAGCTTAGGTGGGTCTCCCGCGGCGGCGGGGTACAATGAGCAGTTCTTC
CASSLGGSPAAAGYNEQFF
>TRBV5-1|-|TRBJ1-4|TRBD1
TGCGCCAGCAGCCGGCGACCCCAGGGACAGGGTAATGAAAAACTGTTTTTT
CASSRRPQGQGNEKLFF
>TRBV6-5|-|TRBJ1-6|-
TGTGCCAGCAGTTACGTTAGGGGAATAGACAATTCACCCCTCCACTTT
CASSYVRGIDNSPLHF
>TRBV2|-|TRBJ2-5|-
TGTGCCAGCAGTGGATCCAGGGGGGAACTGGAGACCCAGTACTTC
CASSGSRGELETQYF
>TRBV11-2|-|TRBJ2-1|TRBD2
TGTGCCAGCAGCTTAAGGCTAGCGGGGGGCCGGGGGTACAATGAGCAGTTCTTC
CASSLRLAGGRGYNEQFF
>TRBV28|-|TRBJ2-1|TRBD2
TGTGCCAGCAGTTTATGGGGGCGGGAGAGGGATGAGCAGTTCTTC
CASSLWGRERDEQFF
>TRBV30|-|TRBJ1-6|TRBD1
TGTGCCTGGAGTGTCGGCAGGGGGCCGGGGTCACCCCTCCACTTT
CAWSVGRGPGSPLHF
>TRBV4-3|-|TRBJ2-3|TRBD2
TGCGCCAGCAGCCGCGTGGCTAGCGGGAGTGTTCGTAGCACAGATACGCAGTATTTT
CASSRVASGSVRSTDTQYF
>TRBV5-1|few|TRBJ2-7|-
TGCGCCAGCAGCCCTACTACCGGGACAACCTACGAGCAGTACTTC
CASSPTTGTTYEQYF
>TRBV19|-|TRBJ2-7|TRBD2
TGTGCCAGCACGCCTAGCGGGAGGGCCGCCGAGCAGTACTTC
CASTPSGRAAEQYF
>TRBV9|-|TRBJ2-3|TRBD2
TGTGCCAGCAGCGTAGTGGATGACGGACTAGCGGGGGGAGATACGCAGTATTTT
CASSVVDDGLAGGDTQYF
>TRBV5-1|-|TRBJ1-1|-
TGCGCCAGCAGCGGACAGTACACTGAAGCTTTCTTT
CASSGQYTEAFF
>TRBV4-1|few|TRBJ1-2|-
TGCGCCAGCAGCCAAGATGGGCAATCAGGGCCCAACTATGGCTACACCTTC
CASSQDGQSGPNYGYTF
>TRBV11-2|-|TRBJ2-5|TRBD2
TGTGCCAGCAGCTCGGGACTAGTAGAGACCCAGTACTTC
CASSSGLVETQYF
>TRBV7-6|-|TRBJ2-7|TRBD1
TGTGCCAGCAGCTTAGGGGGACAGGGGGGTTCATACGAGCAGTACTTC
CASSLGGQGGSYEQYF
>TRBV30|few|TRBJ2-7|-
TGTGCCTGGAGTAGAGGGAGCTCCTACGAGCAGTACTTC
CAWSRGSSYEQYF
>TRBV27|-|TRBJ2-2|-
TGTGCCAGCAGTTTATTAACCAGGGTAAACACCGGGGAGCTGTTTTTT
CASSLLTRVNTGELFF
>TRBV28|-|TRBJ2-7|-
TGTGCCAGCAGTGTCGCAGGGGGAGGCTCCTACGAGCAGTACTTC
CASSVAGGGSYEQYF
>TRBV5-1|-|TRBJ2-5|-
TGCGCCAGCAGCTTGGGGGCCCGCATGGAGACCCAGTACTTC
CASSLGARMETQYF
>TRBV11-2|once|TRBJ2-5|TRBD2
TGTGCCAGCAGCTTAAATCTAGCGGGGGCACGGGAGACCCAGTACTTC
CASSLNLAGARETQYF
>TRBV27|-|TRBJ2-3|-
TGTGCCAGCACCCCCCATTGGCAGGCCCACACTAGCACAGATACGCAGTATTTT
CASTPHWQAHTSTDTQYF
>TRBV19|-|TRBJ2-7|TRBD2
TGTGCCAGTAGGGATCCGGGACTAGCAAGCGAGCAGTACTTC
CASRDPGLASEQYF
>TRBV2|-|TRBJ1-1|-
TGTGCCAGCAGTGAAGACGGGGGTGACGGCACTGAAGCTTTCTTT
CASSEDGGDGTEAFF
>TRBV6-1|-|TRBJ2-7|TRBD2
TGTGCCAGCAGTGAATCGACTAGCGGGGTTTGGGTTTACGAGCAGTACTTC
CASSESTSGVWVYEQYF
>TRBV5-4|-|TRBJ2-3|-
TGTGCCAGCAGCTGGACAGCTACCACAGATACGCAGTATTTT
CASSWTATTDTQYF
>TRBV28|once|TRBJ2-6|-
TGTGCCAGCAGTTTGGCCGCACGGGAACTCTCTGGGGCCAACGTCCTGACTTTC
CASSLAARELSGANVLTF
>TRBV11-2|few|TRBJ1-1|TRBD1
TGTGCCAGCAGCCTTCACAGGGGAAGGGCTGAAGCTTTCTTT
CASSLHRGRAEAFF
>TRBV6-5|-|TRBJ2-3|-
TGTGCCAGCAGTCAGGCTACAGATACGCAGTATTTT
CASSQATDTQYF
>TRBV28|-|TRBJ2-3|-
TGTGCCAGCAGTTCGAGGACCGGAGGGCGGGATACGCAGTATTTT
CASSSRTGGRDTQYF
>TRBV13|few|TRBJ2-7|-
TGTGCCAGCAGCCATACCCCAACAAGGAGTCTCTACGAGCAGTACTTC
CASSHTPTRSLYEQYF
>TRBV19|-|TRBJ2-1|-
TGTGCCAGTAGTATATGGCGGGACAATGAGCAGTTCTTC
CASSIWRDNEQFF
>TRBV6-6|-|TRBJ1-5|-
TGTGCCAGCAGTAGCACAGGAGAAGGCAATCAGCCCCAGCATTTT
CASSSTGEGNQPQHF
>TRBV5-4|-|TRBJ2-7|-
TGTGCCAGCAGCTTGGTTGGGGGAGGGGGCTACGAGCAGTACTTC
CASSLVGGGGYEQYF